Below, 2 T cell receptor beta chains from the same sample are listed, as sequenced in a study of blood T cell repertoires in COVID-19. Data came from immunoSEQ multiplex PCR; TCRdb stores just in-frame clones and leaves some out. The data hold 80,000 or so clones, with approximately 90% observed a single time. Sequencing input: peripheral blood. Source of these receptors: a man aged 45-60 years with acute or convalescent COVID-19.

This clone was seen a few times. V gene TRBV5-4 combines with J gene TRBJ2-6; tentatively, D is TRBD2 (6 bases). CDR3 length equals 16 residues. Trimming left V 5 bases short and J 5 bases short, with 17 bases between. Germline-derived CDR1 and CDR2 are SGHNT and YYREEE (reference sequence). The CDR3 region has the DNA TGTGCCAGCAGTCCCGGCGGGGTACGGAGGGCCAACGTCCTGACTTTC. It translates to CASSPGGVRRANVLTF.

The J gene is TRBJ2-3, the V gene TRBV9; D gene uncertain. V lost 4 bases and J lost 7, with 10 bases in between. The length of the CDR3 is 12 residues. CDR1 is SGDLS and CDR2 is YYNGEE in the germline V gene. CDR3 loop: CASSPSLYTQYF. In DNA form, the CDR3 reads TGTGCCAGCAGCCCGTCCCTTTATACGCAGTATTTT.